The entry below gives a single T cell receptor (beta chain) sequence along with its context. The antigen is unknown. Amplified regions were TCR beta CDR3 sequences from RNA transcripts. HTBI primers were the set used in a first-round RT-PCR of the TCR CDR3. Each CDR3 protein gets one entry after TCRdb re-called the multiplex PCR reads with MiXCR. The sample contains around 540,000 distinct CDR3 sequences, more than 45% of which appear only once. Per the germline V gene, CDR1 is SNHLY and CDR2 is FYNNEI. This CDR3 comprises 11 residues. V shed 7 bases and J 7 bases; nucleotides not matched to a gene: 3. The record originates from a study of T cells in Graves' hyperthyroidism and ophthalmopathy. Disease duration under 2 months; hyperthyroidism patients were aged 18 to 65. Broader study findings: Ophthalmopathy was model-predicted a median around seven months pre-onset. Ophthalmopathy was told apart from stable hyperthyroidism by a 13 V-J model.

This sequence originates from a woman between 18 and 29 years old with Graves' hyperthyroidism. This chain links TRBV2 with TRBJ2-7; 8 positions match TRBD2. The sample consisted of peripheral blood or thyroid tissue (not recorded which). CDR3 coding DNA: TGTGCCAGCAAGGCGGGAGGAGAGCAGTACTTC. Amino acids: CASKAGGEQYF. Drawing the rest from reference TRBV2 and TRBJ2-7, the complete variable domain is EPEVTQTPSHQVTQMGQEVILRCVPISNHLYFYWYRQILGQKVEFLVSFYNNEISEKSEIFDDQFSVERPDGSNFTLKIRSTKLEDSAMYFCASKAGGEQYFGPGTRLTVT.